This T cell receptor (beta chain) was sequenced in a study of blood T cell repertoires in COVID-19. Study information: Both acute and convalescent COVID-19 samples were obtained from the United States, Italy and Spain. T cells, B-cell-depleted T cells, or PBMCs provided the cDNA or gDNA that served as material.

In the source study's methods: Researchers report that nucleated cell counts were estimated from reference gene primer amplification. Using immunoSEQ multiplex PCR, the repertoire was profiled, and TCRdb retains in-frame clones only, with some absent. D and trimming come from the DNA, and the V and J calls and clone size come from that table. This table holds over 200,000 clones, about 90% found once. The CDR3 is made up of 15 amino acids. V was cut by 0 bases and J by 3 bases, with 12 bases left in between. CDR1 and CDR2 (germline): SGHDT, YYEEEE. What was sequenced was peripheral blood. The chain couples TRBV5-6 to TRBJ1-2, with TRBD1 as a possible D gene (6 bases). This receptor was obtained from a man aged 35-49 years with active or convalescent COVID-19. The CDR3 spells CASSLVGDNYYGYTF. CDR3 bases: TGTGCCAGCAGCTTGGTAGGGGACAACTACTATGGCTACACCTTC.